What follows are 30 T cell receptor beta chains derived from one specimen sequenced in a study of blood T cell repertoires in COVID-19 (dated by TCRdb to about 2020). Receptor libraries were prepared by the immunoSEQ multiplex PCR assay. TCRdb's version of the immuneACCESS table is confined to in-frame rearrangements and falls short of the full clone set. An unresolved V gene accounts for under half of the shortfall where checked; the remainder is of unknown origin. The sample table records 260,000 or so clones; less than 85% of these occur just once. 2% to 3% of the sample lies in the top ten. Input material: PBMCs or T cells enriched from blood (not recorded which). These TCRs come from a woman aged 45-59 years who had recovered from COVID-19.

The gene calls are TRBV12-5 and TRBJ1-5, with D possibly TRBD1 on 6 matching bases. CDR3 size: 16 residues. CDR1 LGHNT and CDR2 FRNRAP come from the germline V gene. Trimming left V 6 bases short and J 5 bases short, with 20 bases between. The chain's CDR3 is CASGPGGASVYQPQHF. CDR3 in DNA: TGTGCTAGTGGCCCTGGGGGGGCGAGCGTCTATCAGCCCCAGCATTTT.

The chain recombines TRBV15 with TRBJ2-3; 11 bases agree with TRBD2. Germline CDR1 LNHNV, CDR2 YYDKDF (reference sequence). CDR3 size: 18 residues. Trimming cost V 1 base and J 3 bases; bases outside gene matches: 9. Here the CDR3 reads CATSRGGRASGRTDTQYF. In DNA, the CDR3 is TGTGCCACCAGCAGAGGGGGACGGGCTAGCGGGAGGACAGATACGCAGTATTTT.

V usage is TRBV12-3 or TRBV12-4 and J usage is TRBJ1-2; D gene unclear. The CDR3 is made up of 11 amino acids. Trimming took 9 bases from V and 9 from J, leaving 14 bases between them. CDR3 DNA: TGTGCCAGTCTTTACGGGAGTCGCTACACCTTC. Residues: CASLYGSRYTF.

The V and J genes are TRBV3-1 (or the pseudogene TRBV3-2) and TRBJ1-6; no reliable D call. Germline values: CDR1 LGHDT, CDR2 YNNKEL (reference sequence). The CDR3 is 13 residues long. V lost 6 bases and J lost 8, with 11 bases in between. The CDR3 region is CASSPDGDSPLHF. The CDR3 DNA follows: TGTGCCAGCAGTCCAGACGGGGATTCACCCCTCCACTTT.

The CDR3 bases are TGTGCCAGCTCAGGGGTGTATAGCAATCAGCCCCAGCATTTT. Translation: CASSGVYSNQPQHF. This chain joins TRBV6-5 and TRBJ1-5; maybe TRBD1 (6 bases). The CDR3 is 14 residues long. V was cut by 8 bases and J by 0 bases, with 11 bases left in between. Germline V gene lookup returns CDR1 MNHEY and CDR2 SVGAGI.

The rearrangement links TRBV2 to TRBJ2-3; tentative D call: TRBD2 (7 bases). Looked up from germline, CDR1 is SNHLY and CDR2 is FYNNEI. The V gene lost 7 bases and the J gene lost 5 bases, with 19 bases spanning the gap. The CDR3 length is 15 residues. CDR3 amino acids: CASTIGGGGIDTQYF. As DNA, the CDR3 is TGTGCCAGCACCATAGGGGGGGGAGGGATAGATACGCAGTATTTT.

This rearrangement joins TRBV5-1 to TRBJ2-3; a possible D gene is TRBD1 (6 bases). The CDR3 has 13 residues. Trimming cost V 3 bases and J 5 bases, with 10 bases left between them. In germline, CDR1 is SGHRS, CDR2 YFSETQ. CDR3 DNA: TGCGCCAGCAGCTCACTAGGGGGAGATACGCAGTATTTT. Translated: CASSSLGGDTQYF. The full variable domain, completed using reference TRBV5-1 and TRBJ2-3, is KAGVTQTPRYLIKTRGQQVTLSCSPISGHRSVSWYQQTPGQGLQFLFEYFSETQRNKGNFPGRFSGRQFSNSRSEMNVSTLELGDSALYLCASSSLGGDTQYFGPGTRLTVL.

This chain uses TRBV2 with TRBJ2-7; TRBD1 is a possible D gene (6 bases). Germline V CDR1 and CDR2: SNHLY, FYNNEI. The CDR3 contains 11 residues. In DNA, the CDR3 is TGTGTGTCAGGGGCCACCTACGAGCAGTACTTC. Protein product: CVSGATYEQYF.

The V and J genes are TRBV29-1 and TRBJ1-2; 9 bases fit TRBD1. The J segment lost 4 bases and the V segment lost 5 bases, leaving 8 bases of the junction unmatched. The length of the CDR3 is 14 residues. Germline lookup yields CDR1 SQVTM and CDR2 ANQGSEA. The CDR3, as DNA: TGCAGCGTTTACGACAGGGGGTACTCCTATGGCTACACCTTC. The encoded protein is CSVYDRGYSYGYTF.

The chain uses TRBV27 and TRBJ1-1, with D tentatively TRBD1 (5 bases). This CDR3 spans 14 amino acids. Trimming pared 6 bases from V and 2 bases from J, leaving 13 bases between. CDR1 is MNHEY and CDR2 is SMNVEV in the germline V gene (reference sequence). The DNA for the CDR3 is TGTGCCAGCAGGGTATCGACAGTAAACACTGAAGCTTTCTTT. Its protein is CASRVSTVNTEAFF.

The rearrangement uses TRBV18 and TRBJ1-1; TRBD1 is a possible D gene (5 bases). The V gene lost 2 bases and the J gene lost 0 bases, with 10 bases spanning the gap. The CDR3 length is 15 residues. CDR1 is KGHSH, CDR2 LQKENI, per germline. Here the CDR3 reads CASSPKEGVNTEAFF. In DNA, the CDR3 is TGTGCCAGCTCACCAAAGGAAGGGGTGAACACTGAAGCTTTCTTT.

DNA of the CDR3: TGCGCCAGCAGCCAAGAGGTTAGCGGGGCTACCTACGAGCAGTACTTC. It codes for CASSQEVSGATYEQYF. The rearrangement joins TRBV4-1 to TRBJ2-7, with 8 nucleotides matching TRBD2. Trimming took 0 bases from V and 2 from J; bases not matched to a gene: 6. The CDR3 extends over 16 amino acids. CDR1 is MGHRA and CDR2 is YSYEKL in the germline V gene.

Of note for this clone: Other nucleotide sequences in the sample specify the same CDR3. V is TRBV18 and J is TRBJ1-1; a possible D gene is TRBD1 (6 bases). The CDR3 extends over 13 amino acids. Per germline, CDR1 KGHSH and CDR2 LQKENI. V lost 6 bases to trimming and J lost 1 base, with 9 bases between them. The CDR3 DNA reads TGTGCCAGCTCGCGGACAGAGAACACTGAAGCTTTCTTT. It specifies CASSRTENTEAFF.

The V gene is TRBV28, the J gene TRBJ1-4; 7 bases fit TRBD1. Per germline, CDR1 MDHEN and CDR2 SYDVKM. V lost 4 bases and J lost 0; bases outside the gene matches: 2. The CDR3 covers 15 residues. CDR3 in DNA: TGTGCCAGCAGTTCCCAGGGGGCAACTAATGAAAAACTGTTTTTT. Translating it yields CASSSQGATNEKLFF. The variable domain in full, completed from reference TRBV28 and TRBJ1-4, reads DVKVTQSSRYLVKRTGEKVFLECVQDMDHENMFWYRQDPGLGLRLIYFSYDVKMKEKGDIPEGYSVSREKKERFSLILESASTNQTSMYLCASSSQGATNEKLFFGSGTQLSVL.

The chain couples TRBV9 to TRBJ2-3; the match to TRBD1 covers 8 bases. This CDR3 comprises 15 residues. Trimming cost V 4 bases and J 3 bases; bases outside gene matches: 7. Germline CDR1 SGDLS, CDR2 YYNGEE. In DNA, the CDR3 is TGTGCCAGCAGCCCGTGGGACAGGCGGACAGATACGCAGTATTTT. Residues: CASSPWDRRTDTQYF.

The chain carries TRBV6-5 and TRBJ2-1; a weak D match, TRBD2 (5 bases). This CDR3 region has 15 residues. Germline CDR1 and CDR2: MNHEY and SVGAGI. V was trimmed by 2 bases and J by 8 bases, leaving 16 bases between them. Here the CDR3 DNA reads TGTGCCAGCAGTTACGAAGGAAGACTACTCGATGAGCAGTTCTTC. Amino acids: CASSYEGRLLDEQFF.

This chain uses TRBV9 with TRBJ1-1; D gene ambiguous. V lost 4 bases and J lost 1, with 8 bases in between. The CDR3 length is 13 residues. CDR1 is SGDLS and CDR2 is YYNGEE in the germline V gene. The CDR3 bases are TGTGCCAGCAGCTTCGCGGGGAACACTGAAGCTTTCTTT. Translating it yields CASSFAGNTEAFF.

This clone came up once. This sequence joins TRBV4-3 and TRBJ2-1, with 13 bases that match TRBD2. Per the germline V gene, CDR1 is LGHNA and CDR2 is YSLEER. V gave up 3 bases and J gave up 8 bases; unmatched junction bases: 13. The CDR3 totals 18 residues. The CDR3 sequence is CASSQSWTSGSRLDEQFF. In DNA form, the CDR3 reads TGCGCCAGCAGCCAGTCTTGGACTAGCGGGAGTCGATTGGATGAGCAGTTCTTC.

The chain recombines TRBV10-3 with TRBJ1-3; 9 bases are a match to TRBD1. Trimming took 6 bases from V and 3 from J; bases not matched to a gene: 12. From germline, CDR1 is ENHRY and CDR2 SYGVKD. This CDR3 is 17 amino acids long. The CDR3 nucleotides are TGTGCCATCAGCGCAAAACCGGGACAGGGAATTGGAAACACCATATATTTT. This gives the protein CAISAKPGQGIGNTIYF.

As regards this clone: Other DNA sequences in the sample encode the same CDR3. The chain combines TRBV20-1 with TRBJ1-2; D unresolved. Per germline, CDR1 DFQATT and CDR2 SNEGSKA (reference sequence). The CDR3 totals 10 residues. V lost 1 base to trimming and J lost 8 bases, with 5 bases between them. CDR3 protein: CSARGGGYTF. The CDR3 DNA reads TGCAGTGCTAGAGGAGGGGGCTACACCTTC.

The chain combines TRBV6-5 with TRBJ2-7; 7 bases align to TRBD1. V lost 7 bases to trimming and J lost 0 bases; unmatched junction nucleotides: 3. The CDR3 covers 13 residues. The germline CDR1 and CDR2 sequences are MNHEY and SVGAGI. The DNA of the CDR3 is TGTGCCAGCACCAGGGACAGCTCCTACGAGCAGTACTTC. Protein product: CASTRDSSYEQYF.

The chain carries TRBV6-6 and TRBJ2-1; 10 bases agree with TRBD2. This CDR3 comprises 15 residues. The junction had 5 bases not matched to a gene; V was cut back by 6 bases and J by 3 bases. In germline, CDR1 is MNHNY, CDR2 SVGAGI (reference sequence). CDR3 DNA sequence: TGTGCCAGCAGCAGACTAGCGGGCCGCTACAATGAGCAGTTCTTC. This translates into CASSRLAGRYNEQFF.

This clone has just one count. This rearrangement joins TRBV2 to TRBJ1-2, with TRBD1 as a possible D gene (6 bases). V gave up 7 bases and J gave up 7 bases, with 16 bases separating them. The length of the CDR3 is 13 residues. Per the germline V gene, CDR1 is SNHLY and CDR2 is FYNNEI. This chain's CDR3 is CASNNQQGLGYTF. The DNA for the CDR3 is TGTGCCAGCAATAACCAACAGGGCCTTGGCTACACCTTC.

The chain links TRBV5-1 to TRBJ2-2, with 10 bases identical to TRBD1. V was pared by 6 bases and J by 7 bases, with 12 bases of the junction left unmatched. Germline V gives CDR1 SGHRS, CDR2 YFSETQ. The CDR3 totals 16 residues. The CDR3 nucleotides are TGCGCCAGCACACAGACAGGGGGCCTGTCTATCGGGGAGCTGTTTTTT. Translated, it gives CASTQTGGLSIGELFF.

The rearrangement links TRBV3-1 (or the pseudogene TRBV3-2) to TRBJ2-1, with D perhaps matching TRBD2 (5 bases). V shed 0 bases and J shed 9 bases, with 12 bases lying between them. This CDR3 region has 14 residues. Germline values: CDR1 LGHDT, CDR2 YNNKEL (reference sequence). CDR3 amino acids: CASSQDPGKGEQFF. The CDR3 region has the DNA TGTGCCAGCAGCCAAGATCCGGGGAAGGGTGAGCAGTTCTTC.

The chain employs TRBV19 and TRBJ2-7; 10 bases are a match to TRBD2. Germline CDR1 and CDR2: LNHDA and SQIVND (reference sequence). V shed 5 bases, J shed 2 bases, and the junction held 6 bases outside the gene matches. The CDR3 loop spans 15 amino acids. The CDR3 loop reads CASSPLAGVAYEQYF. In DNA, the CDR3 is TGTGCCAGTAGTCCGCTAGCGGGAGTGGCCTACGAGCAGTACTTC.

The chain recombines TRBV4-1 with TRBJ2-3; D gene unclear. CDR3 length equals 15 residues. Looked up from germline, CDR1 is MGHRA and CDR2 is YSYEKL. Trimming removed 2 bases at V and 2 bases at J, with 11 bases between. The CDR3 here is CASSQRTTNTDTQYF. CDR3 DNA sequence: TGCGCCAGCAGCCAACGTACTACAAACACAGATACGCAGTATTTT.

CDR3 residues: CASSPTQSNTGELFF. Written as DNA, the CDR3 is TGTGCCAGCTCACCAACACAATCGAACACCGGGGAGCTGTTTTTT. The rearrangement uses TRBV18 and TRBJ2-2, with D uncertain. Trimming took 2 bases from V and 0 from J, leaving 7 bases between them. The CDR3 is 15 residues long. CDR1 KGHSH and CDR2 LQKENI come from the germline V gene.

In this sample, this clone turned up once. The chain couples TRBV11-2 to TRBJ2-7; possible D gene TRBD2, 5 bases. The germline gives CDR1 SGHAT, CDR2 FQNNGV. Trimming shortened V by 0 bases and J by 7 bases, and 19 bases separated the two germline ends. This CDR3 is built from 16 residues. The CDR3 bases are TGTGCCAGCAGCTTAGACCTCGGGATTCACGAAGGGGAGCAGTACTTC. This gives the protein CASSLDLGIHEGEQYF.

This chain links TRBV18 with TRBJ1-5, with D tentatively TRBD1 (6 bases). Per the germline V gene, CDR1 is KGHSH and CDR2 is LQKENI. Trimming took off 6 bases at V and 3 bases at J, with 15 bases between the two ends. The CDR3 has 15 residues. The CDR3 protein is CASSPGQSYNQPQHF. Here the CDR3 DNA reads TGTGCCAGCTCCCCAGGACAGTCATACAATCAGCCCCAGCATTTT. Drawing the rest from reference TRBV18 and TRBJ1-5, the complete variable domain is NAGVMQNPRHLVRRRGQEARLRCSPMKGHSHVYWYRQLPEEGLKFMVYLQKENIIDESGMPKERFSAEFPKEGPSILRIQQVVRGDSAAYFCASSPGQSYNQPQHFGDGTRLSIL.